The 10 T cell receptor beta chains in this list originate from one sample, sequenced in a study of control samples from healthy donors and cancer patients (dated by TCRdb to 2018 to 2020). Library preparation employed the immunoSEQ multiplex PCR assay. As stored in TCRdb, this immuneACCESS dataset retains in-frame rearrangements with V and J assigned. A fraction of the clones does not appear; measured against another copy, unresolved V genes explain less than half of the discrepancy, and the remainder lacks a known reason. The sample table lists approximately 90,000 clones, approximately 93% of them with a count of one. The ten largest clones add up to approximately 1.5% of the sample. The sample consisted of blood. The source of these receptors is a woman aged 25 to 45 in good health.

This clone was observed a single time. The CDR3 region is CASSLSRRGAYNEQFF. The CDR3, as DNA: TGTGCCAGCAGTTTATCACGGCGGGGGGCCTACAATGAGCAGTTCTTC. The chain is built from TRBV27 and TRBJ2-1; 8 bases align to TRBD2. V lost 0 bases to trimming and J lost 2 bases; unmatched junction nucleotides: 3. The germline V gene has CDR1 MNHEY and CDR2 SMNVEV (reference sequence). There are 16 residues in the CDR3.

The CDR3 region has the DNA TGTGCCAGCAGAGGACCGGGACGGAATAATTCACCCCTCCACTTT. This gives the protein CASRGPGRNNSPLHF. V and J are TRBV2 and TRBJ1-6, with D maybe TRBD1 (5 bases). The CDR3 has 15 amino acids. V lost 6 bases to trimming and J lost 5 bases, with 14 bases between them. The germline CDR1 and CDR2 sequences are SNHLY and FYNNEI. Combining the CDR3 with reference TRBV2 and TRBJ1-6 gives the whole variable domain EPEVTQTPSHQVTQMGQEVILRCVPISNHLYFYWYRQILGQKVEFLVSFYNNEISEKSEIFDDQFSVERPDGSNFTLKIRSTKLEDSAMYFCASRGPGRNNSPLHFGNGTRLTVT.

This clone was seen once. The chain uses TRBV7-9 and TRBJ1-6; D remains ambiguous. The V end was cut by 1 base, the J end by 0 bases, with 4 bases between. Germline-derived CDR1 and CDR2 are SEHNR and FQNEAQ (reference sequence). The CDR3 sequence is 15 residues long. CDR3 coding DNA: TGTGCCAGCAGCTTAGTGAGCTCCTATAATTCACCCCTCCACTTT. Amino acid sequence: CASSLVSSYNSPLHF.

The rearrangement joins TRBV9 to TRBJ1-6, with D uncertain. From germline, CDR1 is SGDLS and CDR2 YYNGEE. CDR3 size: 13 residues. V was cut by 3 bases and J by 8 bases, with 9 bases left in between. In nucleotides, the CDR3 is TGTGCCAGCAGCGCCTGGGTCGATTCACCCCTCCACTTT. Residues: CASSAWVDSPLHF.

This clone was counted a single time. The chain carries TRBV5-1 and TRBJ2-7; D not certain. Per the germline V gene, CDR1 is SGHRS and CDR2 is YFSETQ. This CDR3 has 12 amino acids. Trimming took off 4 bases at V and 5 bases at J, with 10 bases between the two ends. CDR3 amino acids: CASSPGVNEQYF. CDR3 DNA sequence: TGCGCCAGCAGCCCTGGAGTCAACGAGCAGTACTTC.

This sequence joins TRBV28 and TRBJ1-6, with D tentatively TRBD1 (5 bases). Germline CDR1 and CDR2: MDHEN and SYDVKM. The CDR3 has 14 amino acids. Deletions cut 7 bases from V and 14 bases from J, with 21 bases between. Here the CDR3 DNA reads TGTGCCAGCACCCTAACCCCCGGGACTCGTGCCCTCCACTTT. Translating it yields CASTLTPGTRALHF. Full variable domain (outside the CDR3, taken from reference TRBV28 and TRBJ1-6): DVKVTQSSRYLVKRTGEKVFLECVQDMDHENMFWYRQDPGLGLRLIYFSYDVKMKEKGDIPEGYSVSREKKERFSLILESASTNQTSMYLCASTLTPGTRALHFGNGTRLTVT.

The chain is built from TRBV6-1 and TRBJ1-3; 7 bases line up with TRBD1. J lost 4 bases, V lost 2 bases, and 5 bases had no gene match. CDR1 MNHNS and CDR2 SASEGT come from the germline V gene. The CDR3 runs 15 residues. CDR3 residues: CASSEQGTEGNTIYF. The CDR3 DNA reads TGTGCCAGCAGTGAACAGGGGACAGAAGGAAACACCATATATTTT.

The chain combines TRBV28 with TRBJ1-5; 10 nucleotides line up with TRBD1. Trimming took 10 bases from V and 7 from J; bases not matched to a gene: 13. The CDR3 runs 15 residues. Per germline, CDR1 MDHEN and CDR2 SYDVKM. CDR3 residues: CATLVSTGGGQPQHF. The CDR3 DNA follows: TGTGCCACCCTAGTTTCGACAGGGGGCGGGCAGCCCCAGCATTTT.

The gene calls are TRBV3-1 (or the pseudogene TRBV3-2) and TRBJ2-1; 10 bases map to TRBD2. J was trimmed by 2 bases and V by 1 base; bases with no gene match: 11. Germline V gene data show CDR1 as LGHDT and CDR2 as YNNKEL (reference sequence). The CDR3 is 19 amino acids. The CDR3 nucleotides read TGTGCCAGCAGCCAAGGAGGACCAGCGGGAGGGGGCGCCTACAATGAGCAGTTCTTC. Amino acid sequence: CASSQGGPAGGGAYNEQFF.

The genes are TRBV24-1 and TRBJ2-3, with unresolved D. Germline V gene data show CDR1 as KGHDR and CDR2 as SFDVKD. This CDR3 is built from 15 residues. V was clipped by 4 bases and J by 4 bases, with 14 bases between them. In DNA form, the CDR3 reads TGTGCCACCAGTGACCCGGCTGGGGTATCAGATACGCAGTATTTT. Its protein is CATSDPAGVSDTQYF.